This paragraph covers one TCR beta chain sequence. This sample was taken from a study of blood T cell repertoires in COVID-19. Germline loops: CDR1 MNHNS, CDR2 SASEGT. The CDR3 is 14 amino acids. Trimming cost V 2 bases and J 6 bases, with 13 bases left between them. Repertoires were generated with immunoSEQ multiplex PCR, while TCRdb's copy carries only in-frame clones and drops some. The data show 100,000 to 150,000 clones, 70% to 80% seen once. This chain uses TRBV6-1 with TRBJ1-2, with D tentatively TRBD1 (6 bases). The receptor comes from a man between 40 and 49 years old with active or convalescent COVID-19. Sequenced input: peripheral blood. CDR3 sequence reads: CASSEPLRQDGYTF. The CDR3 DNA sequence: TGTGCCAGCAGTGAACCCCTCAGACAGGATGGCTACACCTTC.